A selection of T cell receptor beta chains follows, all from one sample in a study of cytomegalovirus exposure and HLA in healthy donors. The table came from immunoSEQ multiplex PCR; TCRdb's copy has only in-frame clones and leaves some out. The sample lists 150,000 to 200,000 clones, approximately 86% seen once, with approximately 2.2% in the top ten. Sequenced: PBMCs. The receptors were gathered from a woman aged 18-29 years in good health and CMV-seronegative. Each CDR3 is given with its conserved first and last residue. The D gene is left open where the match is weak. Part of the rows lack a size; the others show once, few, many or a class for expanded clones.

D gene,J gene,V gene,clone size,CDR3 protein,CDR3 DNA
TRBD1,TRBJ2-7,TRBV6-1,-,CASRAPGGAKYEQYF,TGTGCCAGCAGAGCCCCAGGGGGAGCCAAATACGAGCAGTACTTC
-,TRBJ1-2,TRBV30,few,CAWLDDRTYGYTF,TGTGCTTGGCTGGACGACAGGACCTATGGCTACACCTTC
TRBD1,TRBJ1-5,TRBV7-8,-,CASSGDRGHQPQHF,TGTGCCAGCAGCGGTGACAGGGGGCATCAGCCCCAGCATTTT
-,TRBJ1-2,TRBV27,-,CASSSPSSAGANYGYTF,TGTGCCAGCAGTTCACCCTCCTCGGCAGGGGCTAACTATGGCTACACCTTC
-,TRBJ1-3,TRBV5-6,-,CASSFQGSGNTIYF,TGTGCCAGCAGCTTTCAGGGCTCTGGAAACACCATATATTTT
-,TRBJ2-1,TRBV27,once,CASRMPIHSGVPSNEQFF,TGTGCCAGCAGGATGCCCATTCACTCAGGGGTCCCCTCCAATGAGCAGTTCTTC
TRBD1,TRBJ1-2,TRBV29-1,-,CSVAGTGVDYGYTF,TGCAGCGTTGCCGGGACAGGGGTTGACTATGGCTACACCTTC
TRBD1,TRBJ2-5,TRBV15,-,CATSSRTGGSETQYF,TGTGCCACCAGCTCTAGGACAGGGGGCAGCGAGACCCAGTACTTC
-,TRBJ2-7,TRBV1,-,CTSSSSVSSYEQYF,TGCACCAGCAGCTCTAGCGTTAGCTCCTACGAGCAGTACTTC
-,TRBJ2-7,TRBV5-1,-,CASSLTGYEQYF,TGCGCCAGCAGCTTGACAGGCTACGAGCAGTACTTC
TRBD1,TRBJ1-2,TRBV29-1,-,CSVEQGQGLYGYTF,TGCAGCGTTGAACAGGGACAGGGCCTCTATGGCTACACCTTC
TRBD1,TRBJ2-7,TRBV7-9,-,CASSLTGDSYEQYF,TGTGCCAGCAGCCTGACAGGGGACTCCTACGAGCAGTACTTC
-,TRBJ1-1,TRBV11-2,-,CASSLALGGNTEAFF,TGTGCCAGCAGCTTAGCATTGGGGGGGAACACTGAAGCTTTCTTT
TRBD2,TRBJ2-3,TRBV5-6,-,CASSYVGLAGAKGADTQYF,TGTGCCAGCAGCTACGTCGGACTAGCGGGGGCTAAGGGGGCAGATACGCAGTATTTT
-,TRBJ2-3,TRBV7-2,-,CASSSPQAAHSTDTQYF,TGTGCCAGCAGCTCCCCCCAAGCGGCGCATAGCACAGATACGCAGTATTTT
TRBD1,TRBJ2-7,TRBV2,-,CAIRGGTGYYEQYF,TGTGCCATTAGGGGAGGGACAGGGTACTACGAGCAGTACTTC
TRBD1,TRBJ2-7,TRBV29-1,-,CSVDGTGIGEQYF,TGCAGCGTTGATGGGACAGGGATTGGCGAGCAGTACTTC
-,TRBJ1-5,TRBV27,-,CASKAPGGSSNQPQHF,TGTGCCAGCAAGGCGCCTGGGGGGAGTAGCAATCAGCCCCAGCATTTT
TRBD1,TRBJ1-2,TRBV18,-,CASSPPTGRNGYTF,TGTGCCAGCTCACCCCCGACAGGGCGTAATGGCTACACCTTC
TRBD1,TRBJ2-7,TRBV7-9,-,CASNRDSSSYEQYF,TGTGCCAGCAACCGGGACAGTAGCTCCTACGAGCAGTACTTC
-,TRBJ1-1,TRBV27,-,CASSSSTLDMNTEAFF,TGTGCCAGCAGTTCCTCGACACTAGACATGAACACTGAAGCTTTCTTT
TRBD2,TRBJ2-1,TRBV4-3,-,CASSLAGGGALEQFF,TGCGCCAGCAGCTTAGCGGGAGGAGGTGCGTTAGAGCAGTTCTTC
TRBD1,TRBJ1-2,TRBV4-1,many,CASSLRQGDYGYTF,TGCGCCAGCAGCCTCCGACAGGGGGACTATGGCTACACCTTC
-,TRBJ1-1,TRBV7-9,-,CASRKAGIGADEAFF,TGTGCCAGCAGGAAGGCCGGTATAGGGGCGGACGAAGCTTTCTTT
-,TRBJ2-1,TRBV6-5,-,CASSWADTNNEQFF,TGTGCCAGCAGTTGGGCCGACACCAACAATGAGCAGTTCTTC
TRBD2,TRBJ2-3,TRBV2,-,CASSGLAGVQDTQYF,TGTGCCAGCAGCGGACTAGCGGGAGTACAAGATACGCAGTATTTT
TRBD1,TRBJ1-5,TRBV30,-,CAWRDRGNQPQHF,TGTGCCTGGAGGGACAGGGGCAATCAGCCCCAGCATTTT
-,TRBJ1-1,TRBV19,-,CASSPEGEQLNTEAFF,TGTGCCAGTAGTCCCGAGGGGGAACAGTTGAACACTGAAGCTTTCTTT
TRBD1,TRBJ2-7,TRBV18,once,CASSKTGSPYEQYF,TGTGCCAGCTCGAAGACAGGGAGTCCCTACGAGCAGTACTTC
-,TRBJ2-7,TRBV7-2,-,CASSLYASEQYF,TGTGCCAGCAGCTTATACGCTAGCGAGCAGTACTTC
-,TRBJ1-1,TRBV6-5,-,CASTGQGKVTEAFF,TGTGCCAGCACAGGGCAGGGAAAGGTAACTGAAGCTTTCTTT
TRBD2,TRBJ2-7,TRBV4-1,-,CASSPYPTSGRAYEQYF,TGCGCCAGCAGCCCCTATCCCACTAGCGGGAGGGCCTACGAGCAGTACTTC
-,TRBJ1-1,TRBV2,-,CASSELPYEAFF,TGTGCCAGCAGTGAGTTACCTTACGAGGCTTTCTTT
-,TRBJ1-1,TRBV6-1,-,CASSERGPRTEAFF,TGTGCCAGCAGTGAAAGGGGTCCAAGGACTGAAGCTTTCTTT
TRBD1,TRBJ1-2,TRBV2,once,CASSIQGASYGYTF,TGTGCCAGTTCGATACAGGGGGCTAGCTATGGCTACACCTTC
TRBD1,TRBJ1-4,TRBV7-9,-,CASSLGQGANEKLFF,TGTGCCAGCAGCTTAGGACAGGGGGCTAATGAAAAACTGTTTTTT
TRBD2,TRBJ2-3,TRBV9,-,CASSVGSNRLAGSIDTQYF,TGTGCCAGCAGCGTTGGGAGTAACAGACTAGCGGGGAGTATAGATACGCAGTATTTT
-,TRBJ2-7,TRBV6-6,-,CASSYPKTRGRYEQYF,TGTGCCAGCAGTTACCCTAAGACCAGGGGCCGCTACGAGCAGTACTTC
-,TRBJ1-5,TRBV5-6,-,CASSLVSQGGQPQHF,TGTGCCAGCAGCTTGGTATCGCAGGGAGGTCAGCCCCAGCATTTT
TRBD2,TRBJ2-1,TRBV27,-,CASSALSLAGGRHEQFF,TGTGCCAGCAGTGCCCTATCTTTAGCGGGAGGGCGCCATGAGCAGTTCTTC
-,TRBJ1-1,TRBV19,-,CASSIGPGPDTEAFF,TGTGCCAGTAGTATAGGCCCAGGGCCGGACACTGAAGCTTTCTTT
-,TRBJ2-7,TRBV7-9,-,CASSYSFSYEQYF,TGTGCCAGCAGCTATAGCTTCTCCTACGAGCAGTACTTC
TRBD2,TRBJ2-7,TRBV9,once,CASSLGGGYEQYF,TGTGCCAGCAGCTTGGGGGGAGGGTACGAGCAGTACTTC
-,TRBJ1-1,TRBV6-5,-,CASSWGGVGTEAFF,TGTGCCAGCAGCTGGGGGGGGGTGGGAACTGAAGCTTTCTTT
TRBD1,TRBJ1-2,TRBV5-4,-,CASSSWDRVQWSGYTF,TGTGCCAGCAGCTCATGGGACAGGGTTCAGTGGAGTGGCTACACCTTC
TRBD1,TRBJ2-7,TRBV5-1,-,CASSSRQGFYEQYF,TGCGCCAGCAGCTCCCGACAGGGCTTCTACGAGCAGTACTTC
-,TRBJ2-7,TRBV30,-,CAWSVSRYEQYF,TGTGCCTGGAGTGTAAGTAGATACGAGCAGTACTTC
-,TRBJ1-2,TRBV4-2,-,CASSQANTGVPYGYTF,TGTGCCAGCAGCCAAGCCAACACCGGAGTGCCCTATGGCTACACCTTC
-,TRBJ2-3,TRBV6-5,-,CASSYSTGPDTQYF,TGTGCCAGCAGTTACTCGACAGGACCAGATACGCAGTATTTT
TRBD1,TRBJ1-3,TRBV5-4,once,CASSSDRGLGNTIYF,TGTGCCAGCAGCTCTGACAGGGGGCTTGGAAACACCATATATTTT
-,TRBJ2-7,TRBV2,-,CASRLQVYEQYF,TGTGCCAGCAGGTTACAGGTCTACGAGCAGTACTTC
TRBD2,TRBJ2-7,TRBV7-9,-,CASRSGSAEKEQYF,TGTGCCAGCAGGAGCGGGAGCGCGGAAAAAGAGCAGTACTTC
-,TRBJ2-1,TRBV7-2,-,CASSSGAGRNEQFF,TGTGCCAGCAGCTCCGGGGCAGGGAGGAATGAGCAGTTCTTC